This T cell receptor (beta chain) was documented in a study of blood T cell repertoires in COVID-19 (dated by TCRdb to the early 2020s). The study in broad terms: Collaborator samples came from the United States, Italy and Spain and covered acute and convalescent phases of COVID-19. A de-identified subject ID, COVID-19 status, age in years and sex were almost always included in the sample metadata. Where available, HLA class I and class II types were obtained from metadata supplied by the sample provider rather than from assay-based typing. The repertoires were made available in a free public database intended to serve as a resource for research on the immune response to SARS-CoV-2. The samples were drawn from two sources: the first 160 participants of the ongoing ImmuneRACE study, and 1,000 to 1,500 subjects contributed by 6 global collaborators. The dataset comprised deeply sampled blood TCRbeta repertoires from subjects exposed to, actively infected with, or recovered from COVID-19. The material from the prospective study consisted of cDNA or gDNA derived from T cells, B-cell-depleted T cells, or PBMCs. The full study reports these points: How much clinical and demographic metadata was included differed by source and by participant, and the metadata was provided uncurated.

TCRbeta CDR3 regions were amplified from genomic DNA by means of the immunoSEQ Assay, a bias-controlled multiplex PCR. The study's own analysis went as follows. The number of nucleated cells in each sample was estimated by amplification of reference gene primers within the assay. To quantify the absolute abundance of each unique TCRbeta CDR3 rearrangement, sequence reads were collapsed and filtered. For each sample, productive Simpson clonality was calculated as the square root of Simpson's diversity index over productive rearrangements. Sourced from immuneACCESS, this table was stored by TCRdb with only in-frame sequences that have V and J called. A share of the clones is absent; for the studies checked, an unresolved V gene accounts for under half, and the remainder has no known explanation. That table gives V, J and clone size, and the DNA gave D and trimming. The sample records about 210,000 clones, around 84% of which are singletons. Together, the top ten hold about 10% of the sample.

In Seattle, one collaborating source enrolled patients while the infection was active and tracked those patients longitudinally over the course of disease. Whole blood was collected in K2EDTA tubes by collaborating institutions according to the institutions' own protocols. For TCRbeta analysis, collaborators shipped samples as frozen whole blood, isolated PBMCs, or DNA extracted from either of those sample types. For this clone: Its antigen remains undetermined. There are no base qualities to consult, and no much larger clone falls within one base.

CDR1 and CDR2 are read off the germline V gene (reference sequence) as MNHNY and SVGAGI. Including cysteine and phenylalanine, the CDR3 has 11 amino acids. Just CDR3 DNA is preserved here, 33 bases in frame from base 1. V gives up 8 bases and J gives up 6 bases, and the segment between their germline ends measures 10 bases. The sequence was collected from a woman at least 80 years old with COVID-19, enrolled during active disease. Rearrangement joined TRBV6-6 to TRBJ1-1; no D gene can be assigned with confidence. Sequencing used peripheral blood. The CDR3 reads as follows: CASLSVAEAFF. The DNA sequence follows: TGTGCCAGCTTGAGTGTTGCTGAAGCTTTCTTT.